Shown below are 4 T cell receptor beta chains from a single sample sequenced in a study of TIL therapy for anti-PD-1-resistant metastatic lung cancer. The immunoSEQ assay was v3. The repertoire was sequenced with immunoSEQ multiplex PCR; TCRdb's copy has only in-frame clones and lacks some. This repertoire shows just under 60,000 clones, less than 75% found once; its top ten account for around 1.7%. Time point defined: pre-treatment sample, taken before nivolumab and TIL therapy. The sequenced sample was blood, obtained at baseline. These receptors were taken from a person between 30 and 79 years old with non-small cell lung cancer.

V usage is TRBV10-2 and J usage is TRBJ2-3; 10 bases map to TRBD2. The CDR3 runs to 17 residues. After removal of 5 bases from V and 4 bases from J, the junction contained 12 bases not matched to a gene. CDR1 is WSHSY, CDR2 SAAADI, per germline. The CDR3 bases are TGCGCCAGCAGTATGCTAGCGGGGGCCCCCCCCGCAGATACGCAGTATTTT. Amino acid sequence: CASSMLAGAPPADTQYF.

The chain has TRBV7-9 and TRBJ2-3; TRBD1 or TRBD2 may be the D gene (5 bases each). With 5 bases removed from V and 9 bases from J, the gap between germline ends came to 18 bases. This CDR3 contains 14 residues. Germline CDR1 and CDR2: SEHNR and FQNEAQ (reference sequence). The CDR3 protein is CASSPGPSTTTQYF. CDR3 DNA sequence: TGTGCCAGCAGCCCAGGGCCGTCGACTACGACGCAGTATTTT. Drawing the rest from reference TRBV7-9 and TRBJ2-3, the complete variable domain is DTGVSQNPRHKITKRGQNVTFRCDPISEHNRLYWYRQTLGQGPEFLTYFQNEAQLEKSRLLSDRFSAERPKGSFSTLEIQRTEQGDSAMYLCASSPGPSTTTQYFGPGTRLTVL.

The rearrangement links TRBV4-1 to TRBJ1-1, with D possibly TRBD1 on 5 matching bases. Trimming removed 0 bases at V and 7 bases at J, with 15 bases between. This CDR3 has 15 amino acids. CDR1 and CDR2 from the germline V gene are MGHRA and YSYEKL. This chain's CDR3 is CASSQESKLRGEAFF. CDR3 coding DNA: TGCGCCAGCAGCCAAGAAAGCAAGCTGAGGGGTGAAGCTTTCTTT.

The gene calls are TRBV30 and TRBJ2-7, with D unclear. V shed 1 base and J shed 3 bases, with 7 bases lying between them. Germline CDR1 and CDR2: GTSNPN and SVGIG (reference sequence). The CDR3 extends over 12 amino acids. CDR3 sequence: CAWSGTFYEQYF. The DNA for the CDR3 is TGTGCCTGGAGTGGGACCTTCTACGAGCAGTACTTC.